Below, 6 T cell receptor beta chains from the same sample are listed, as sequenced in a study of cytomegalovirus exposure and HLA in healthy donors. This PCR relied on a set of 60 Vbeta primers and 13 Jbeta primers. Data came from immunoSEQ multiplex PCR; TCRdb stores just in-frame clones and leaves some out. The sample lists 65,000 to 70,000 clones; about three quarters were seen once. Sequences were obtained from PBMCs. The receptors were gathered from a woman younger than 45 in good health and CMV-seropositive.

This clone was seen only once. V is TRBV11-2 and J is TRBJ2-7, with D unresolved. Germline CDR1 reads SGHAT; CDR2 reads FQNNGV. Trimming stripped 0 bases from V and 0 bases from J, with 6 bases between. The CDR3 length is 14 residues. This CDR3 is CASSLDSTSYEQYF. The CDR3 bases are TGTGCCAGCAGCTTAGATAGCACCTCCTACGAGCAGTACTTC.

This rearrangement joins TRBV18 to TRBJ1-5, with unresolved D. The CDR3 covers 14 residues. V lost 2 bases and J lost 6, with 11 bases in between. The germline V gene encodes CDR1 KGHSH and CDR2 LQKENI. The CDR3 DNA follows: TGTGCCAGCTCACCAATCCGGGTTGGTCAGCCCCAGCATTTT. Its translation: CASSPIRVGQPQHF.

CDR3 DNA sequence: TGTGCCAGTAGTTACAGCCGGGACAGAGACCACAATCAGCCCCAGCATTTT. Protein: CASSYSRDRDHNQPQHF. The V and J genes are TRBV19 and TRBJ1-5; TRBD1 matches at 7 bases. V shed 5 bases, J shed 3 bases, and the junction held 13 bases outside the gene matches. The CDR3 has 17 residues. CDR1 and CDR2 (germline): LNHDA, SQIVND (reference sequence).

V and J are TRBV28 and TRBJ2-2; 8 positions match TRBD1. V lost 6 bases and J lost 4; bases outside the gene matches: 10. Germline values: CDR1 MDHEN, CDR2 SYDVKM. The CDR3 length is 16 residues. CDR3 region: CASSRTGPRGTGELFF. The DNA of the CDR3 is TGTGCCAGCAGCCGGACAGGGCCCCGGGGCACCGGGGAGCTGTTTTTT.

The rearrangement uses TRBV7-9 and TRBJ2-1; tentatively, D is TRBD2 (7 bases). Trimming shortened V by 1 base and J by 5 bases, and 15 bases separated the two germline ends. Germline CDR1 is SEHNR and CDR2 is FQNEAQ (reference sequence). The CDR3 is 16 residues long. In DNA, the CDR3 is TGTGCCAGCAGCTTAGGAGGGGGGGCAGCTAACAATGAGCAGTTCTTC. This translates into CASSLGGGAANNEQFF.

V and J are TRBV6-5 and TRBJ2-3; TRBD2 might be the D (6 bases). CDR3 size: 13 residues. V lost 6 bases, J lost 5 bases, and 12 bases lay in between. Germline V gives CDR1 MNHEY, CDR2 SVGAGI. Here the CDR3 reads CASRTPGLDTQYF. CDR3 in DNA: TGTGCCAGCAGAACACCGGGACTAGATACGCAGTATTTT.